The T cell receptor (beta chain) described here comes from a study of blood T cell repertoires in COVID-19. Study information: From the United States, Italy and Spain came samples of acute and convalescent COVID-19. T cells, B-cell-depleted T cells, or PBMCs supplied cDNA or gDNA.

As processed by the authors: Amplification of reference gene primers provided the estimated nucleated cell counts. Method: immunoSEQ multiplex PCR; TCRdb's copy keeps in-frame clones and lacks some. V and J calls and clone size are given by that table; D and trimming were obtained from the DNA. Found here are about 200,000 clones, 75% to 95% of them singletons; the top ten hold 0.53%. This CDR3 contains 16 residues. Germline CDR1 and CDR2: LGHNA and YSLEER. V dropped 4 bases and J dropped 0 bases, with 10 bases sitting between them. The receptor's source is a man in his forties or fifties with acute or convalescent COVID-19. Sequencing used peripheral blood. The chain combines TRBV4-3 with TRBJ1-6; D is unresolved. The CDR3, as DNA: TGCGCCAGCAGCCCGGGGTTAAGCTCCTATAATTCACCCCTCCACTTT. Its protein product is CASSPGLSSYNSPLHF.